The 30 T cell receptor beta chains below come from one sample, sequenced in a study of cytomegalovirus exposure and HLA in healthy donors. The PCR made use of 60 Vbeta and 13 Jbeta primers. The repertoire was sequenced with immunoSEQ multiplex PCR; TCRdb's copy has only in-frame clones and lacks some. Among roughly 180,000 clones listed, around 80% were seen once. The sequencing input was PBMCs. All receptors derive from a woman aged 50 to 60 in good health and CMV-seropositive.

For the CDR3, the DNA is TGCGCCAGCAGCTGGCAGGGTGTTAGTGAGCAGTTCTTC. This encodes CASSWQGVSEQFF. This rearrangement joins TRBV5-1 to TRBJ2-1; a weak D match, TRBD1 (5 bases). CDR3 length equals 13 residues. Germline loops: CDR1 SGHRS, CDR2 YFSETQ. V was clipped by 3 bases and J by 9 bases, with 13 bases between them.

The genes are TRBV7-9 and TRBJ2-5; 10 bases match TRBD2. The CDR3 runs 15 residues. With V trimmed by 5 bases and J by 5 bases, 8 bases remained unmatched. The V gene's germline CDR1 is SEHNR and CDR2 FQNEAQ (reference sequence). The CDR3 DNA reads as TGTGCCAGCAGCCCGATAGCGGGGGGTGGGGAGACCCAGTACTTC. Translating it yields CASSPIAGGGETQYF.

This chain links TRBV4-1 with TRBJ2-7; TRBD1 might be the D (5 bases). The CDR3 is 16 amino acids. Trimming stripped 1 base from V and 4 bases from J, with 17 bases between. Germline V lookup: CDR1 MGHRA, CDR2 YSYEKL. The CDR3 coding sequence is TGCGCCAGCAGCCAAGGCTTTGGCAGGGCCGAATACGAGCAGTACTTC. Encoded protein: CASSQGFGRAEYEQYF.

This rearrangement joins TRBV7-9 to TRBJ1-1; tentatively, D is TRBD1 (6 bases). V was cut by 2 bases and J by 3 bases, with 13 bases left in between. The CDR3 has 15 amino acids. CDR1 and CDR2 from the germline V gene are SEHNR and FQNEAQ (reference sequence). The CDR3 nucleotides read TGTGCCAGCAGCTTAAGGGCGGGGGCGGACACTGAAGCTTTCTTT. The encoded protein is CASSLRAGADTEAFF.

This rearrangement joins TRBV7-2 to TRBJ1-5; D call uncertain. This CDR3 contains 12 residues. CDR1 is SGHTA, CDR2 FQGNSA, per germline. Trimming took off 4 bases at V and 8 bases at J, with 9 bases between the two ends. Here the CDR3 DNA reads TGTGCCAGCAGCTCGCCGGGGAAGCCCCAGCATTTT. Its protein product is CASSSPGKPQHF. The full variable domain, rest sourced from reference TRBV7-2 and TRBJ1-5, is GAGVSQSPSNKVTEKGKDVELRCDPISGHTALYWYRQSLGQGLEFLIYFQGNSAPDKSGLPSDRFSAERTGGSVSTLTIQRTQQEDSAVYLCASSSPGKPQHFGDGTRLSIL.

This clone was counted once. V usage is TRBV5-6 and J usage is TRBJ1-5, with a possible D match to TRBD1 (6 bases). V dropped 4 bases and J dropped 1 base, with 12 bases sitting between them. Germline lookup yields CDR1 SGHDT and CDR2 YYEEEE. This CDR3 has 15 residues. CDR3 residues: CASSLGGGSNQPQHF. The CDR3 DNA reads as TGTGCCAGCAGCCTAGGGGGGGGAAGCAATCAGCCCCAGCATTTT. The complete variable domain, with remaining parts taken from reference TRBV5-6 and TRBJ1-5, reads DAGVTQSPTHLIKTRGQQVTLRCSPKSGHDTVSWYQQALGQGPQFIFQYYEEEERQRGNFPDRFSGHQFPNYSSELNVNALLLGDSALYLCASSLGGGSNQPQHFGDGTRLSIL.

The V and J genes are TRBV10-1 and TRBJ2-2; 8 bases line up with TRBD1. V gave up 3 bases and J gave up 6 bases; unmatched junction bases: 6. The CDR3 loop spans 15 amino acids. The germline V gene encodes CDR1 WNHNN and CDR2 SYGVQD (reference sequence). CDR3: CASSENRGVAGELFF. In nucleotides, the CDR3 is TGCGCCAGCAGTGAAAACAGGGGGGTCGCCGGGGAGCTGTTTTTT.

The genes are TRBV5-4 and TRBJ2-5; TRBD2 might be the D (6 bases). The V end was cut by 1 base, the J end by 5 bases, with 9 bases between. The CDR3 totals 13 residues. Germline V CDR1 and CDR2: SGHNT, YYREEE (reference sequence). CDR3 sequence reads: CASSLMAGETQYF. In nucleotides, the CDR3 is TGTGCCAGCAGCTTGATGGCGGGGGAGACCCAGTACTTC.

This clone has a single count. The CDR3 here is CASSFTGTEETQYF. The CDR3 DNA reads as TGCGCCAGCAGCTTCACCGGGACAGAAGAGACCCAGTACTTC. The chain uses TRBV5-1 and TRBJ2-5; 7 bases fit TRBD1. The V gene end was trimmed by 2 bases and the J gene end by 3 bases; junction bases not matched to a gene: 4. Germline CDR1 reads SGHRS; CDR2 reads YFSETQ. The CDR3 totals 14 residues.

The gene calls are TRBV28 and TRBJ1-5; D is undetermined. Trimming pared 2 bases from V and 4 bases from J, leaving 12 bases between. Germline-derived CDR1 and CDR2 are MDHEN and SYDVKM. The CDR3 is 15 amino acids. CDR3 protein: CASSLGYTENQPQHF. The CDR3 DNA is TGTGCCAGCAGTTTAGGATACACAGAAAATCAGCCCCAGCATTTT. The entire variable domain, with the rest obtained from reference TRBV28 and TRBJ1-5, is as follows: DVKVTQSSRYLVKRTGEKVFLECVQDMDHENMFWYRQDPGLGLRLIYFSYDVKMKEKGDIPEGYSVSREKKERFSLILESASTNQTSMYLCASSLGYTENQPQHFGDGTRLSIL.

The CDR3 loop is CASSLQQGATNEKLFF. CDR3 bases: TGTGCCAGTAGTCTCCAACAGGGGGCAACTAATGAAAAACTGTTTTTT. The chain carries TRBV19 and TRBJ1-4, with 8 bases matching TRBD1. CDR1 and CDR2 (germline): LNHDA, SQIVND (reference sequence). V trimming: 5 bases; J trimming: 0 bases; junction bases outside the gene matches: 5. CDR3 length equals 16 residues. Full variable domain (missing parts from reference TRBV19 and TRBJ1-4): DGGITQSPKYLFRKEGQNVTLSCEQNLNHDAMYWYRQDPGQGLRLIYYSQIVNDFQKGDIAEGYSVSREKKESFPLTVTSAQKNPTAFYLCASSLQQGATNEKLFFGSGTQLSVL.

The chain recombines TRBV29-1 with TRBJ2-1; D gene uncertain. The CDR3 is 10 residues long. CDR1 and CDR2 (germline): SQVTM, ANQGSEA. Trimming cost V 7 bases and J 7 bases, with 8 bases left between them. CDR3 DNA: TGCAGCGCCCAAGAGAATGAGCAGTTCTTC. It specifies CSAQENEQFF.

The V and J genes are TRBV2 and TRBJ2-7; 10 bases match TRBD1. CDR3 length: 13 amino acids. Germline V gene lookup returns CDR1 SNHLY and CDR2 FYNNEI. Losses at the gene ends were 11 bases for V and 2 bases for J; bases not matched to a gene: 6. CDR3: CALPGQGTYEQYF. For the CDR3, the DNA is TGTGCCCTACCGGGACAGGGGACCTACGAGCAGTACTTC. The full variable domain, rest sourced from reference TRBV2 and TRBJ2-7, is EPEVTQTPSHQVTQMGQEVILRCVPISNHLYFYWYRQILGQKVEFLVSFYNNEISEKSEIFDDQFSVERPDGSNFTLKIRSTKLEDSAMYFCALPGQGTYEQYFGPGTRLTVT.

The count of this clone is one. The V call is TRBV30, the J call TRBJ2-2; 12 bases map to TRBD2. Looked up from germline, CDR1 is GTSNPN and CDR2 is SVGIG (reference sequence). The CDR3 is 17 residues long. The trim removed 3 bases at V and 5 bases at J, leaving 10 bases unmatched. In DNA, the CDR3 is TGTGCCTGGAGACGACTAGCGGGGGACCTCGGAACCGGGGAGCTGTTTTTT. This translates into CAWRRLAGDLGTGELFF.

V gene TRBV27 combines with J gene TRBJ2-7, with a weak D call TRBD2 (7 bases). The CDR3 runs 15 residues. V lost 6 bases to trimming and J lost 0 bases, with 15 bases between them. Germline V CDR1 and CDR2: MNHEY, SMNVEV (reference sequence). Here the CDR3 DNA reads TGTGCCAGCAGCCGGACCGGGGGGCCCTCCTACGAGCAGTACTTC. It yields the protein CASSRTGGPSYEQYF.

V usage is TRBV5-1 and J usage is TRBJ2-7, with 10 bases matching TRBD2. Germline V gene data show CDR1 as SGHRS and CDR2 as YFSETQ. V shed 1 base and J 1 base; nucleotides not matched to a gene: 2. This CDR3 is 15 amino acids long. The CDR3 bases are TGCGCCAGCAGCTTGAGCGGGGGGGTTTCCTACGAGCAGTACTTC. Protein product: CASSLSGGVSYEQYF.

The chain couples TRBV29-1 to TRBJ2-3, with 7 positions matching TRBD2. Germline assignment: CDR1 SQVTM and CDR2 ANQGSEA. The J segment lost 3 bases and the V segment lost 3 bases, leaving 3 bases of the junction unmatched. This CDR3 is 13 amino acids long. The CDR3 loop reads CSVDGGSTDTQYF. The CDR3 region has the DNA TGCAGCGTTGACGGGGGGAGTACAGATACGCAGTATTTT.

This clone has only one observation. In DNA, the CDR3 is TGTGCCTGGAGTAGGTTGCGGGGGGGTCCGGAGACCCAGTACTTC. Amino acid sequence: CAWSRLRGGPETQYF. The J gene is TRBJ2-5, the V gene TRBV30; 9 bases are a match to TRBD2. Germline V lookup: CDR1 GTSNPN, CDR2 SVGIG (reference sequence). V trimming: 2 bases; J trimming: 5 bases; junction bases outside the gene matches: 9. This CDR3 is 15 amino acids long.

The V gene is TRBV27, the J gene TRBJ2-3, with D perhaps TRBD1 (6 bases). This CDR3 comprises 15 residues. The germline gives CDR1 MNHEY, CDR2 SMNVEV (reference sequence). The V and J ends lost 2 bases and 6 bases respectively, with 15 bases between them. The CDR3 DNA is TGTGCCAGCAGTTTACTCACAGGGCGTACGGATACGCAGTATTTT. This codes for CASSLLTGRTDTQYF.

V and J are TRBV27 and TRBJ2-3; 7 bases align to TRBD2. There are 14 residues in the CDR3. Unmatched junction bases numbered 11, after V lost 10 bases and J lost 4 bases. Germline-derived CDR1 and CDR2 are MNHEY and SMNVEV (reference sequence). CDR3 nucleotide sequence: TGTGCCACCGGGGGGACCATAGGACCAGATACGCAGTATTTT. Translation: CATGGTIGPDTQYF.

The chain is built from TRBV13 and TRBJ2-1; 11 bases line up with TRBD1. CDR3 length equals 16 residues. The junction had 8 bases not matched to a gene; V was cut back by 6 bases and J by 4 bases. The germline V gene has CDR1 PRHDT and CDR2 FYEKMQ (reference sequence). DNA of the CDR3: TGTGCCAGCAGTCGGGGACGGGACAGGGGGTACAATGAGCAGTTCTTC. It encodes CASSRGRDRGYNEQFF.

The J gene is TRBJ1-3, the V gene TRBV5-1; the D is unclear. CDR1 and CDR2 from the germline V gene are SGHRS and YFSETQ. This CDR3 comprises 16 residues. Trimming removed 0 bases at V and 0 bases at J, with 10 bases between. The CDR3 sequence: CASSLGRARSGNTIYF. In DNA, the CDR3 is TGCGCCAGCAGCTTGGGGCGGGCCCGCTCTGGAAACACCATATATTTT.

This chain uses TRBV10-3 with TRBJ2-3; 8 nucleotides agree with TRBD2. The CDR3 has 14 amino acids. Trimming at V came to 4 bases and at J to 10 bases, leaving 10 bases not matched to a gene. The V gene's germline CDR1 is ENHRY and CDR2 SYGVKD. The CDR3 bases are TGTGCCATCAGTGCCTTCAGCGGGGGATCTGCGCAGTATTTT. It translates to CAISAFSGGSAQYF.

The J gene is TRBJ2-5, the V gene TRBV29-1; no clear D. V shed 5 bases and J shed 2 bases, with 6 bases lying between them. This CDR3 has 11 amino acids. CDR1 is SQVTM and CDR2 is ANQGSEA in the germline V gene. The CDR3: CSVTLQETQYF. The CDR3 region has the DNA TGCAGCGTTACACTACAAGAGACCCAGTACTTC.

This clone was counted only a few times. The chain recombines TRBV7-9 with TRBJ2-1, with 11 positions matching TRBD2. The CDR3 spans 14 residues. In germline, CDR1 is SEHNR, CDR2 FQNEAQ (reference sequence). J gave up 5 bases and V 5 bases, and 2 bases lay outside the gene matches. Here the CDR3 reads CASSPGLADNEQFF. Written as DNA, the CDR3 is TGTGCCAGCAGCCCGGGACTAGCGGACAATGAGCAGTTCTTC.

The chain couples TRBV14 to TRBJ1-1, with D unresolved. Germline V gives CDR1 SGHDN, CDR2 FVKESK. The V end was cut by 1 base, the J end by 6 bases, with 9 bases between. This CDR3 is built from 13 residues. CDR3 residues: CASSQVRSAEAFF. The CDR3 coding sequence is TGTGCCAGCAGCCAAGTCCGGTCCGCTGAAGCTTTCTTT. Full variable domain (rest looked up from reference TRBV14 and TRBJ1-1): EAGVTQFPSHSVIEKGQTVTLRCDPISGHDNLYWYRRVMGKEIKFLLHFVKESKQDESGMPNNRFLAERTGGTYSTLKVQPAELEDSGVYFCASSQVRSAEAFFGQGTRLTVV.

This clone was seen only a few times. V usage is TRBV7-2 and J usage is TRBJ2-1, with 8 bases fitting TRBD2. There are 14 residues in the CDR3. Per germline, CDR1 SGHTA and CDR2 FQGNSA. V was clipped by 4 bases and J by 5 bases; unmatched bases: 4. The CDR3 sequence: CASSWDGRDNEQFF. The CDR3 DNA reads TGTGCCAGCAGCTGGGACGGGAGGGACAATGAGCAGTTCTTC.

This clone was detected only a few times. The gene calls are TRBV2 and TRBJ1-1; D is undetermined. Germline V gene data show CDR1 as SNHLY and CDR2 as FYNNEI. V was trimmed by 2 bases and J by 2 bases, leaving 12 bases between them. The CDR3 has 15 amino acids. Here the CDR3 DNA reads TGTGCCAGCAGTGAAATTTTGGGCTTAAACACTGAAGCTTTCTTT. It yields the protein CASSEILGLNTEAFF.

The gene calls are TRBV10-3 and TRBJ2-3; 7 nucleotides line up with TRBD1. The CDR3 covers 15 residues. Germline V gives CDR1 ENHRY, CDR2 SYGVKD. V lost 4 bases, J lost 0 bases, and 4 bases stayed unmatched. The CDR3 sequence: CAISGDRVSTDTQYF. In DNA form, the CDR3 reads TGTGCCATCAGTGGAGACAGGGTCAGCACAGATACGCAGTATTTT.

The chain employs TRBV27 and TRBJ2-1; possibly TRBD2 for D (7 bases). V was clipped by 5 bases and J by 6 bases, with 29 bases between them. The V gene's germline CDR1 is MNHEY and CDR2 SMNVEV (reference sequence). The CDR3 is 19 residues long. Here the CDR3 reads CASSPVYVSGGPVGNEQFF. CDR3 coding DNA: TGTGCCAGCAGTCCAGTTTACGTTTCCGGGGGGCCAGTTGGCAATGAGCAGTTCTTC.